These T cell receptor beta chains were read from a single sample in a study of shared clonotypes between healthy human individuals. The data were produced by immunoSEQ multiplex PCR, yet TCRdb's version contains in-frame clones alone and is incomplete. The sample yields over 850,000 clones, 78% seen once. The sequenced sample was memory CD4+ T cells from PBMCs. The origin of the receptors is a man aged 18 to 30 in good health. Some clones in this sample may be carry-over from other donors' samples. Both conserved end residues are part of each CDR3. A D gene is named only where the DNA matches it firmly. The size field is filled for only some rows; it gives once, few, many or a size class.

j_gene	abundance	v_gene	d_gene	CDR3nt	CDR3aa
TRBJ2-2	NA	TRBV28	NA	TGTGCCAGCAGTGGGGCGTTCAGCGGGGAGCTGTTTTTT	CASSGAFSGELFF
TRBJ2-6	NA	TRBV5-1	NA	TGCGCCAGCACCCTGGGTATCATCAGGTCTGGGGCCAACGTCCTGACTTTC	CASTLGIIRSGANVLTF
TRBJ2-7	few	TRBV10-3	NA	TGTGCCATCAGTCCAGGCCACGAGCAGTACTTC	CAISPGHEQYF
TRBJ2-1	NA	TRBV10-3	TRBD2	TGTGCCATCACCGCGGGCCTAGCGGGAGGGATGGGCATTAATGAGCAGTTCTTC	CAITAGLAGGMGINEQFF
TRBJ2-5	NA	TRBV11-2	NA	TGTGCCAGCAGCGCCTGGGATGGGTTGGAGACCCAGTACTTC	CASSAWDGLETQYF
TRBJ2-1	NA	TRBV27	NA	TGTGCCAGCGGCTCTCGGACTCGAGGGTACAATGAGCAGTTCTTC	CASGSRTRGYNEQFF
TRBJ2-5	NA	TRBV19	NA	TGTGCCAGTAGTGTCGGAGAGACCCAGTACTTC	CASSVGETQYF
TRBJ2-1	NA	TRBV5-1	NA	TGCGCCAGCAGGCGGGACCTCCTCAATGAGCAGTTCTTC	CASRRDLLNEQFF
TRBJ2-3	NA	TRBV5-4	TRBD2	TGTGCCAGCAGCGACGGACTAGCGGGAGTGAACACAGATACGCAGTATTTT	CASSDGLAGVNTDTQYF
TRBJ2-2	NA	TRBV7-3	NA	TGTGCCAGCAGCTTTGGAGCGGAGGCGAACACCGGGGAGCTGTTTTTT	CASSFGAEANTGELFF
TRBJ2-1	NA	TRBV28	NA	TGTGCCAGCATTGGTCGCTCCTACAATGAGCAGTTCTTC	CASIGRSYNEQFF
TRBJ1-1	many	TRBV7-9	NA	TGTGCCAGCAGCTTAATGGGGACGAACACTGAAGCTTTCTTT	CASSLMGTNTEAFF
TRBJ1-2	NA	TRBV7-2	TRBD1	TGTGCCAGCAGCTTAGAGGGGGCAGATGGCTACACCTTC	CASSLEGADGYTF
TRBJ2-2	NA	TRBV7-2	NA	TGTGCCAGCAGCTTAGCGATGAGGGAGGTGGAGCTGTTTTTT	CASSLAMREVELFF
TRBJ1-2	few	TRBV19	TRBD1	TGTGCCAGTAGTATAGATGCAGGGGGCAACTATGGCTACACCTTC	CASSIDAGGNYGYTF
TRBJ2-7	NA	TRBV18	TRBD2	TGTGCCAGCTCACATCCGGGACTAGCGGCCTACGAGCAGTACTTC	CASSHPGLAAYEQYF
TRBJ2-3	NA	TRBV20-1	NA	TGCAGTGCAGGCCACACAGATACGCAGTATTTT	CSAGHTDTQYF
TRBJ2-5	NA	TRBV5-5	NA	TGTGCCAGCAGCCCGGGGGCGGGGGCAGAGACCCAGTACTTC	CASSPGAGAETQYF
TRBJ2-2	NA	TRBV10-3	TRBD1	TGTGCCATCAGTCCTGGGACAGGGGTCGGCGGGGAGCTGTTTTTT	CAISPGTGVGGELFF
TRBJ1-1	NA	TRBV6-1	NA	TGTGCCAGCAGTGAACAGTGGGTGGCTTACACTGAAGCTTTCTTT	CASSEQWVAYTEAFF
TRBJ2-3	NA	TRBV11-2	NA	TGTGCCAGCAGCCCAGCCCGGGGCACAGATACGCAGTATTTT	CASSPARGTDTQYF
TRBJ2-3	NA	TRBV7-2	NA	TGTGCCAGCAGCTTTAGCCGGGTGGGGTCCACAGATACGCAGTATTTT	CASSFSRVGSTDTQYF
TRBJ2-1	NA	TRBV14	NA	TGTGCCAGCAGCCAGAGCGGTGAGGACTTTGAGCAGTTCTTC	CASSQSGEDFEQFF
TRBJ2-2	NA	TRBV10-3	NA	TGTGCCATCAGAGAGGGGACCGGGGAGCTGTTTTTT	CAIREGTGELFF
TRBJ2-2	NA	TRBV11-1	NA	TGTGCCAGCAGCCCCCACTCAGGCGTTAACACCGGGGAGCTGTTTTTT	CASSPHSGVNTGELFF